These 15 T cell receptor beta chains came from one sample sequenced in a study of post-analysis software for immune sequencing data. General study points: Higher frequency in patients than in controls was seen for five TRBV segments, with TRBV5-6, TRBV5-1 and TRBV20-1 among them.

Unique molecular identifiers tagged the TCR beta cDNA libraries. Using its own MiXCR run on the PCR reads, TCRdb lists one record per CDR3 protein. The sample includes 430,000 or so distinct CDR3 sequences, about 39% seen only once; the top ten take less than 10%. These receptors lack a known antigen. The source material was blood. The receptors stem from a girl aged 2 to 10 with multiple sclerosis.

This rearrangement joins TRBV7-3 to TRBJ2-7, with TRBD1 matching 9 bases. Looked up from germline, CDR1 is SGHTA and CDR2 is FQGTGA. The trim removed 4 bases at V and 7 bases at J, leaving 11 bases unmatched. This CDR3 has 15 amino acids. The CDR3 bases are TGTGCCAGCAGCTCCATGGGGACAGGGCGGAATGAGCAGTACTTC. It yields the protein CASSSMGTGRNEQYF.

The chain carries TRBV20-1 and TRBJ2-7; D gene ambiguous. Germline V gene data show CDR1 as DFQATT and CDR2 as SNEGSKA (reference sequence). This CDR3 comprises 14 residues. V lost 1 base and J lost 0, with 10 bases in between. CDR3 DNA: TGCAGTGCTAGAGGGCAGAGAAGCTCCTACGAGCAGTACTTC. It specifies CSARGQRSSYEQYF.

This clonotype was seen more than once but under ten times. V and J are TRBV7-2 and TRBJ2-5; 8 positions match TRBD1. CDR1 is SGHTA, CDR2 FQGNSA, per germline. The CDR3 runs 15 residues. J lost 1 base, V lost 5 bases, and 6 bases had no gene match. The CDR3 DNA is TGTGCCAGCAGCCTTAGGACAGGGACCCAAGAGACCCAGTACTTC. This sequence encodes CASSLRTGTQETQYF.

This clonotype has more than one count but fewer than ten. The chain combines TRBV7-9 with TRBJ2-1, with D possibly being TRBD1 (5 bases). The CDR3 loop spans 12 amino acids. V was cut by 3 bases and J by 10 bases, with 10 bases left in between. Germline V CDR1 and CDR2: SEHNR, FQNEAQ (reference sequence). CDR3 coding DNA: TGTGCCAGCAGCTTGAATCAGGGAGAGCAGTTCTTC. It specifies CASSLNQGEQFF. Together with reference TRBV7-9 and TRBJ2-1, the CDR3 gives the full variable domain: DTGVSQNPRHKITKRGQNVTFRCDPISEHNRLYWYRQTLGQGPEFLTYFQNEAQLEKSRLLSDRFSAERPKGSFSTLEIQRTEQGDSAMYLCASSLNQGEQFFGPGTRLTVL.

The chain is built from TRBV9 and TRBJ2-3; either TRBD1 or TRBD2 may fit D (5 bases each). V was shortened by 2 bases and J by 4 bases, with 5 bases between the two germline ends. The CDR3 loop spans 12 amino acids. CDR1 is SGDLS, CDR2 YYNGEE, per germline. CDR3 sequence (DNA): TGTGCCAGCAGCGTGGGGGCAGATACGCAGTATTTT. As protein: CASSVGADTQYF. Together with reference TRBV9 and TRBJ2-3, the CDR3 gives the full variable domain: DSGVTQTPKHLITATGQRVTLRCSPRSGDLSVYWYQQSLDQGLQFLIQYYNGEERAKGNILERFSAQQFPDLHSELNLSSLELGDSALYFCASSVGADTQYFGPGTRLTVL.

CDR3 amino acids: CSIETTGTGLDEQYF. CDR3 DNA sequence: TGCAGCATCGAAACCACCGGGACAGGGTTAGACGAGCAGTACTTC. This sequence joins TRBV29-1 and TRBJ2-7, with 9 nucleotides matching TRBD1. CDR1 is SQVTM and CDR2 is ANQGSEA in the germline V gene. V trimming: 8 bases; J trimming: 5 bases; junction bases outside the gene matches: 16. CDR3 length equals 15 residues.

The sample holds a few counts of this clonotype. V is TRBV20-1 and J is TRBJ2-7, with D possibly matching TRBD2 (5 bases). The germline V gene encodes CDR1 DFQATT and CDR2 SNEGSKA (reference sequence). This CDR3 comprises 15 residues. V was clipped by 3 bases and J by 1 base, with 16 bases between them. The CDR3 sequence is CSASLSSGGSYEQYF. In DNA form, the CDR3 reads TGCAGTGCTAGTCTTTCCAGCGGTGGTTCCTACGAGCAGTACTTC.

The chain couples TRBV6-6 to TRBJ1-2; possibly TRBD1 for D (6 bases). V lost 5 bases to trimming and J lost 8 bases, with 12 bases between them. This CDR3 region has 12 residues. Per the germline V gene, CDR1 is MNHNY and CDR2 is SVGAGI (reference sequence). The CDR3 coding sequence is TGTGCCAGCAGTATTCAGGGGTCGGGCTACACCTTC. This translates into CASSIQGSGYTF.

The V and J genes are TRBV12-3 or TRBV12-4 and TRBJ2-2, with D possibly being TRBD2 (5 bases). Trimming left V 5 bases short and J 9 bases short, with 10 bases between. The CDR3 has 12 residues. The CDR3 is CASSPEERELFF. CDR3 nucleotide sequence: TGTGCCAGCAGTCCGGAGGAACGGGAGCTGTTTTTT.

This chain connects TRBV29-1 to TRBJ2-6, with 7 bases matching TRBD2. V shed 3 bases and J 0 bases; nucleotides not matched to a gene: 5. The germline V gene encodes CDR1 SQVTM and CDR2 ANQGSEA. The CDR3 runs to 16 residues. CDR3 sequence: CSVDETSNSGANVLTF. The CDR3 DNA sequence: TGCAGCGTTGACGAGACTAGCAACTCTGGGGCCAACGTCCTGACTTTC.

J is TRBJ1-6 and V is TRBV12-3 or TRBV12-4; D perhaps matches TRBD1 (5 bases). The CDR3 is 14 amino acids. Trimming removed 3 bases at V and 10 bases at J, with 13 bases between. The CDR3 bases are TGTGCCAGCAGTTTCGGGGGAGTTAGCTCACCCCTCCACTTT. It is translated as CASSFGGVSSPLHF.

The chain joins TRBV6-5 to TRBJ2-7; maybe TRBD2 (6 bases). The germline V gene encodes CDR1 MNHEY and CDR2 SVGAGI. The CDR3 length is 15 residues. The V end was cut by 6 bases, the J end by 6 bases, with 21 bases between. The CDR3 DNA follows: TGTGCCAGCAGCGGGGGTCTTCGACCCTCGTCCGAGCAGTACTTC. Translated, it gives CASSGGLRPSSEQYF.

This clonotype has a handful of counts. CDR3 sequence (DNA): TGCGCCAGCAGCCATACGGACCTCGGAGGCTACACCTTC. It is translated as CASSHTDLGGYTF. The chain has TRBV4-1 and TRBJ1-2, with D unresolved. CDR3 size: 13 residues. The V gene's germline CDR1 is MGHRA and CDR2 YSYEKL. Trimming removed 3 bases at V and 8 bases at J, with 13 bases between.

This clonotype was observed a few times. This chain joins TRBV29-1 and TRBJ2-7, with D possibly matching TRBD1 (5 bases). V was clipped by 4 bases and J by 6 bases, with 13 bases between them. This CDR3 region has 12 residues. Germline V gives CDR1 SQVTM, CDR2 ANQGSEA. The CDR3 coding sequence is TGCAGCGTTGCCCCTACAGGATCCGAGCAGTACTTC. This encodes CSVAPTGSEQYF.

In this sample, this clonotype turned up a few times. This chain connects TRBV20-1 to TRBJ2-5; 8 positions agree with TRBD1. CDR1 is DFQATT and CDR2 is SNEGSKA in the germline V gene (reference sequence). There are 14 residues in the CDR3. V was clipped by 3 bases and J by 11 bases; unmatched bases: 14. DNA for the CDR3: TGCAGTGCTAGGGCCGGACAGGGTAACGGTGAGCAGTACTTC. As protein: CSARAGQGNGEQYF.